This T cell receptor beta chain was profiled in a study of Ad26.COV2.S vaccination and SARS-CoV-2 variants. Noted treatment: around 19 received Ad26.COV2.S at low or high dose, single or two shots; about five received placebo; per-sample allocation not given. Repertoires come from day 63 after the first vaccine or placebo injection. V lost 1 base to trimming and J lost 4 bases, with 15 bases between them. Germline V CDR1 and CDR2: SGHNT, YYREEE (reference sequence). CDR3 length equals 15 residues. Assay: immunoSEQ multiplex PCR; the TCRdb copy retains only in-frame clones and omits some. The sample shows approximately 500,000 clones, 70% to 90% of them seen only once. Study findings and constraints: TCR breadth and depth estimates may have understated total T cell responses. Once vaccination had occurred, spike-specific CD8+ and CD4+ T cell responses reportedly showed substantial breadth.

Concerning this clone: Its antigen is unknown.

This chain uses TRBV5-4 with TRBJ2-7; the D gene could be TRBD1 or TRBD2 (6 bases each). Here the sequenced sample was peripheral blood, taken in a trial of Ad26.COV2.S vaccine versus placebo. The TCR comes from a person between 18 and 65 years old who received the Ad26.COV2.S COVID-19 vaccine or a placebo. CDR3 residues: CASSLLGGAVYEQYF. Written as DNA, the CDR3 is TGTGCCAGCAGCTTGTTGGGGGGCGCGGTGTACGAGCAGTACTTC.